This T cell receptor (beta chain) came from a study of response to subunit inactivated influenza vaccine. Looked up from germline, CDR1 is SGHRS and CDR2 is YFSETQ. The germline V and J ends were trimmed by 0 bases and 3 bases, with 10 bases remaining between them. CDR3 length equals 15 residues. This clonotype was detected ten times or more. TCRdb re-called the RT-PCR reads through MiXCR, storing one row per CDR3 protein. Here the sample spans about 620,000 distinct CDR3 sequences, around 11% being singletons. The same sample was also studied in work on T cells expressing NK-cell markers. That work states: A 5'RACE template switching approach incorporating UMIs was used to make TCR beta cDNA. Cells sorted as CD3+CD56+NKG2C+, CD3+CD56+NKG2C- and CD3+CD56-NKG2C+ T cells supplied the TCR beta repertoires.

This sequence was found in a man in his forties or fifties who received an inactivated influenza vaccine. The gene calls are TRBV5-1 and TRBJ2-1; possible D gene TRBD1, 5 bases. Sequenced material: PBMCs from blood, taken on the day of vaccination. CDR3 in amino acids: CASSLEAGIYNEQFF. The CDR3 bases are TGCGCCAGCAGCTTGGAGGCAGGGATCTACAATGAGCAGTTCTTC.